This T cell receptor (beta chain) was profiled in a study of T cell changes during pregnancy in multiple sclerosis. In this sample, this clone turned up once. Produced via immunoSEQ multiplex PCR; TCRdb's table is partial and in-frame only. The sample includes about 59,000 clones, around 95% of them seen just once. The V gene's germline CDR1 is MNHEY and CDR2 SMNVEV (reference sequence). The CDR3 is made up of 13 amino acids. After removal of 8 bases from V and 7 bases from J, the junction contained 2 bases not matched to a gene. The specimen was CD4+ T cells from peripheral blood mononuclear cells, collected before pregnancy. This TCR derives from a female donor with multiple sclerosis, enrolled in a pregnancy study. This chain connects TRBV27 to TRBJ2-1, with TRBD2 matching 13 bases. CDR3 region: CASRGLAGNEQFF. CDR3 nucleotides: TGTGCCAGCCGGGGACTAGCGGGAAATGAGCAGTTCTTC.